This T cell receptor (beta chain) was captured by sequencing in a study of monozygotic twins with inflammatory bowel disease. The CDR3 is made up of 13 amino acids. No DNA is given; TCRdb re-called the 5' RACE reads and lists each CDR3 protein once. The sample table includes some 130,000 distinct CDR3 sequences. The receptor comes from a human donor with ulcerative colitis or Crohn's disease, or a healthy co-twin of an affected twin (not recorded which). Source material: blood. The rearrangement joins TRBV12-3 or TRBV12-4 to TRBJ2-3; TCRdb gives TRBD2 as the D gene, but with no DNA this cannot be confirmed. CDR3 in amino acids: CAGGQTRTDTQYF.